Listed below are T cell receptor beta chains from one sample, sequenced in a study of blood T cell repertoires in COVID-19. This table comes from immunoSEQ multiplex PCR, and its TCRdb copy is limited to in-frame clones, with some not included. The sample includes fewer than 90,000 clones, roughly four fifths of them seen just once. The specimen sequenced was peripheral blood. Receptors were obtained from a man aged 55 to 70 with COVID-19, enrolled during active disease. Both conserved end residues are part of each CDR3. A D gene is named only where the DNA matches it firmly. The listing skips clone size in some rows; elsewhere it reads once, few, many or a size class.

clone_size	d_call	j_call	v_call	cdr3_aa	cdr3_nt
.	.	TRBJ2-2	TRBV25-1	CASSGTPNTGELFF	TGTGCCAGCAGCGGGACTCCGAACACCGGGGAGCTGTTTTTT
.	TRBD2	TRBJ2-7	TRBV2	CASSAGLAGHEQYF	TGTGCCAGCAGTGCAGGACTAGCGGGGCACGAGCAGTACTTC
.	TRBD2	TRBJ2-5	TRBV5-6	CASSLVLAGGQETQYF	TGTGCCAGCAGCTTGGTGTTAGCGGGGGGCCAAGAGACCCAGTACTTC
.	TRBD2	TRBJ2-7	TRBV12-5	CASGLLGRGAIPDEQYF	TGTGCTAGTGGTTTGTTAGGGCGGGGGGCTATACCCGACGAGCAGTACTTC
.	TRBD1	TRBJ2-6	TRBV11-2	CASSSPVGQGATGANVLTF	TGTGCCAGCAGCTCCCCCGTGGGACAGGGGGCTACTGGGGCCAACGTCCTGACTTTC
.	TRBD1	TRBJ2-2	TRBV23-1	CASRRQGCNTGELFF	TGCGCCAGCAGGAGACAGGGATGCAACACCGGGGAGCTGTTTTTT
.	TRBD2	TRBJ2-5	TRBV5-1	CATSPGLAGAQETQYF	TGCGCCACCTCTCCGGGACTAGCGGGGGCCCAAGAGACCCAGTACTTC
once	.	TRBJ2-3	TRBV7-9	CASTPEDTQYF	TGTGCCAGCACCCCCGAGGATACGCAGTATTTT
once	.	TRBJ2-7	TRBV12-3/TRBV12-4	CASSPGLEQYF	TGTGCCAGCAGCCCAGGTCTCGAGCAGTACTTC
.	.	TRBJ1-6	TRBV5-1	CASSLALRAGSPLHF	TGCGCCAGCAGCTTGGCCCTCAGGGCCGGTTCACCCCTCCACTTT
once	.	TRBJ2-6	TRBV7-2	CASSPRSTPGANVLTF	TGTGCCAGCAGCCCACGGAGCACCCCTGGGGCCAACGTCCTGACTTTC
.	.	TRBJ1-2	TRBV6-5	CASSFRERNYGYTF	TGTGCCAGCAGTTTTCGGGAGCGCAACTATGGCTACACCTTC
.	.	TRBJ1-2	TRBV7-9	CASSSTGGASNYGYTF	TGTGCCAGCAGCTCCACGGGGGGGGCCTCTAACTATGGCTACACCTTC
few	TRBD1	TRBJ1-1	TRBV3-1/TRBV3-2	CASSPGGTYTEAFF	TGTGCCAGCAGCCCAGGGGGTACGTACACTGAAGCTTTCTTT
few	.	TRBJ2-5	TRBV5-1	CASSHTSGFGQETQYF	TGCGCCAGCAGCCACACCTCGGGGTTTGGGCAAGAGACCCAGTACTTC
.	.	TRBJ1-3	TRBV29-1	CSVEEDRNSGNTIYF	TGCAGCGTTGAAGAGGACAGAAACTCTGGAAACACCATATATTTT
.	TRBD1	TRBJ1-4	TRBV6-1	CASSDRRARGLNEKLFF	TGTGCCAGCAGTGATAGGCGGGCCAGGGGGCTTAATGAAAAACTGTTTTTT
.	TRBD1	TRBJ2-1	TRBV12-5	CASGNGTDTYNEQFF	TGTGCTAGTGGTAACGGGACAGATACCTACAATGAGCAGTTCTTC
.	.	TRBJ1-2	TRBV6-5	CASSWQNYGYTF	TGTGCCAGCAGTTGGCAGAACTATGGCTACACCTTC
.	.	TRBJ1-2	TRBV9	CASSVGGLPLLFGYTF	TGTGCCAGCAGCGTGGGTGGGCTACCACTCCTTTTTGGCTACACCTTC
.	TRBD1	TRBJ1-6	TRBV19	CASSIDPRTGRNSPLHF	TGTGCCAGTAGTATAGATCCTAGGACAGGGAGAAATTCACCCCTCCACTTT
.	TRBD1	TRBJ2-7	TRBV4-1	CASSQNTGTGRYEQYF	TGCGCCAGCAGCCAAAATACCGGGACAGGGAGATACGAGCAGTACTTC
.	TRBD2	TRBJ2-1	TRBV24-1	CATRDSGRAWNEQFF	TGTGCCACCAGGGATAGCGGGAGGGCCTGGAATGAGCAGTTCTTC
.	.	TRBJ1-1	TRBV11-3	CASSQNTEAFF	TGTGCCAGCAGCCAGAACACTGAAGCTTTCTTT
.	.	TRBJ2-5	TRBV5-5	CASSFGYRDGETQYF	TGTGCCAGCAGCTTTGGGTACAGGGATGGGGAGACCCAGTACTTC
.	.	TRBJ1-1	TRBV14	CASSQDRRGGYNTEAFF	TGTGCCAGCAGCCAAGACCGGCGGGGGGGCTACAACACTGAAGCTTTCTTT
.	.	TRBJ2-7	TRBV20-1	CSARQGYEQYF	TGCAGTGCTAGACAGGGCTACGAGCAGTACTTC
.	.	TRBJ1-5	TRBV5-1	CASSFGGNQPQHF	TGCGCCAGCAGCTTTGGCGGGAATCAGCCCCAGCATTTT
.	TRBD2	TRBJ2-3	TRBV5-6	CASSFSNPLAGVRYTQYF	TGTGCCAGCAGCTTCTCAAATCCCCTAGCGGGAGTTAGATATACGCAGTATTTT
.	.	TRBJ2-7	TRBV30	CAWGAVGEQYF	TGTGCCTGGGGGGCGGTGGGCGAGCAGTACTTC
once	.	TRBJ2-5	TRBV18	CASSRAYLETQYF	TGTGCCAGCTCACGTGCCTACCTAGAGACCCAGTACTTC
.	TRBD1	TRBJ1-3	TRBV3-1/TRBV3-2	CASSRQGGNTIYF	TGTGCCAGCAGCCGACAGGGAGGAAACACCATATATTTT
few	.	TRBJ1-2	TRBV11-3	CASQGGGAPSGGYTF	TGTGCCAGCCAAGGCGGGGGGGCCCCGTCGGGTGGCTACACCTTC
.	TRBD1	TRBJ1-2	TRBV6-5	CASSSTLQGAGGYTF	TGTGCCAGCAGTTCTACTTTACAGGGGGCAGGTGGCTACACCTTC
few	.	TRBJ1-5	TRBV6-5	CASSSRTLQPQHF	TGTGCCAGCAGTTCCCGGACACTACAGCCCCAGCATTTT
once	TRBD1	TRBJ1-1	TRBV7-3	CASSPYPGQGTEAFF	TGTGCCAGCAGCCCCTACCCGGGACAGGGGACCGAAGCTTTCTTT
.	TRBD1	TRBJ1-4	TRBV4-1	CASSQTGTGNEKLFF	TGCGCCAGCAGCCAGACCGGGACAGGGAATGAAAAACTGTTTTTT
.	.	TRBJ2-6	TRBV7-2	CASSLASRGVEGANVLTF	TGTGCCAGCAGCTTAGCGTCGCGCGGGGTGGAAGGGGCCAACGTCCTGACTTTC
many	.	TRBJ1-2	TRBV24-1	CATRGQPGGYTF	TGTGCCACCCGCGGACAGCCCGGGGGCTACACCTTC
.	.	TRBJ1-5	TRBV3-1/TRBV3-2	CASSLRDSNQPQHF	TGTGCCAGCAGCCTTCGGGATAGCAATCAGCCCCAGCATTTT
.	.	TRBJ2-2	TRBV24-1	CATSGTTKNTGELFF	TGTGCCACCAGTGGTACAACCAAGAACACCGGGGAGCTGTTTTTT
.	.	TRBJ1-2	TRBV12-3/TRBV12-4	CASSMAGAFGYTF	TGTGCCAGCAGCATGGCGGGGGCGTTTGGCTACACCTTC
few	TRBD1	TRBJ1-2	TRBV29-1	CSVIRQGAHGYTF	TGCAGCGTTATACGACAGGGGGCACACGGCTACACCTTC
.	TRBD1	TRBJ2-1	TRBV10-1	CASSESYRQGRRNEQFF	TGCGCCAGCAGTGAGTCCTACCGACAGGGGCGGAGGAATGAGCAGTTCTTC
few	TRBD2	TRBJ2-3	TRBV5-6	CASGQAGGPTDTQYF	TGTGCCAGCGGTCAGGCGGGGGGACCCACAGATACGCAGTATTTT
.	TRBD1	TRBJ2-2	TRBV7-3	CASGRGRTGELFF	TGTGCCAGCGGTAGGGGGCGAACCGGGGAGCTGTTTTTT
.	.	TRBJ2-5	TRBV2	CASKRTTSRQETQYF	TGTGCCAGCAAACGAACGACAAGCCGTCAAGAGACCCAGTACTTC
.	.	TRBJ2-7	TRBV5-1	CASSAGHFSYEQYF	TGCGCCAGCAGCGCTGGACACTTCTCCTACGAGCAGTACTTC
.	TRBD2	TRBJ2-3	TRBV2	CASRGRTSGTDTQYF	TGTGCCAGCAGGGGCCGGACTAGCGGAACAGATACGCAGTATTTT
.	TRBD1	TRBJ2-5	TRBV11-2	CASSSPRQGLETQYF	TGTGCCAGCAGCTCACCACGACAGGGCTTGGAGACCCAGTACTTC
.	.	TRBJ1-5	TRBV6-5	CASKQGHGQPQHF	TGTGCCAGCAAACAGGGCCATGGTCAGCCCCAGCATTTT